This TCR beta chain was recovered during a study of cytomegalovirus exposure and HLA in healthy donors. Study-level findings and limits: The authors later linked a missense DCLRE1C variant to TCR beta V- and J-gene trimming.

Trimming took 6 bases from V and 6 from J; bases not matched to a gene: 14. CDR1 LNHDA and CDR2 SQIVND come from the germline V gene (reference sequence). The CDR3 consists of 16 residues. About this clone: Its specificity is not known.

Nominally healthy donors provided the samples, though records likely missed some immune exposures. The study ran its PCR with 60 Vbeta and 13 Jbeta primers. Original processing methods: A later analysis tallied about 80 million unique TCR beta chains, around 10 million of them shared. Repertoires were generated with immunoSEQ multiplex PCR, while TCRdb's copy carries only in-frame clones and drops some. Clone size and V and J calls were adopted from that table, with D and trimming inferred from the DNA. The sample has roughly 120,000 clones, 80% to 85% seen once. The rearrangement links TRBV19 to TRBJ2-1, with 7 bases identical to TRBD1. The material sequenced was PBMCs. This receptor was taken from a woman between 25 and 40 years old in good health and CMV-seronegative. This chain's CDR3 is CASRKGASRDLNEQFF. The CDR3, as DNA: TGTGCCAGTAGAAAGGGGGCCAGCAGGGACCTCAATGAGCAGTTCTTC.